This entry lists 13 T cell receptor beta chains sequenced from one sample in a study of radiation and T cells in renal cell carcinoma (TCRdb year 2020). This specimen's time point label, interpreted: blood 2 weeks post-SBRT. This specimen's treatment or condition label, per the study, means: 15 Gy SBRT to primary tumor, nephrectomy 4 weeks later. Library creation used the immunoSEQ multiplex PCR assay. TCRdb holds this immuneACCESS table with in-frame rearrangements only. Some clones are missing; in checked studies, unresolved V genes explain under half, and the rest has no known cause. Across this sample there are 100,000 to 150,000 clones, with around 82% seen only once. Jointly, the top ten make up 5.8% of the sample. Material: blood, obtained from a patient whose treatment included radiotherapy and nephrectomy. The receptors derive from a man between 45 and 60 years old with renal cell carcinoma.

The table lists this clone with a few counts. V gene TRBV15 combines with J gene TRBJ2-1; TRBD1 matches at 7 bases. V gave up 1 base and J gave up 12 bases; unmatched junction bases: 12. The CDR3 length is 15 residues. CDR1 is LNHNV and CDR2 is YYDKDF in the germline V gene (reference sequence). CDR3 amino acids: CATSRGQGEQGSQFF. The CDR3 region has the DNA TGTGCCACCAGCAGAGGGCAGGGGGAACAAGGGTCGCAGTTCTTC.

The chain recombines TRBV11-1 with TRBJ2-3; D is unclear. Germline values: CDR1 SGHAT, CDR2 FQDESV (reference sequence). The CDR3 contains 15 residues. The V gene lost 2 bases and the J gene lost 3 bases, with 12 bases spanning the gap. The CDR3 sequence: CASSLIPGWTDTQYF. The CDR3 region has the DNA TGTGCCAGCAGCTTAATTCCCGGCTGGACAGATACGCAGTATTTT.

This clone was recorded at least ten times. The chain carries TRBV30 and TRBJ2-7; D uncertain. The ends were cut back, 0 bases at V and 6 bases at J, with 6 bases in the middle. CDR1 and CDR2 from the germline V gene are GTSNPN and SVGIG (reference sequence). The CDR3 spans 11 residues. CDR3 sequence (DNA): TGTGCCTGGAGTGTATTCTCCGAGCAGTACTTC. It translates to CAWSVFSEQYF.

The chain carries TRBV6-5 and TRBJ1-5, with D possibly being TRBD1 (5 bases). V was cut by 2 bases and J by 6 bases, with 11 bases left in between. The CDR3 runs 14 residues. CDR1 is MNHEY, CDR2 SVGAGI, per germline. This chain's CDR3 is CASSYRGEGQPQHF. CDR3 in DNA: TGTGCCAGCAGTTACCGAGGGGAGGGTCAGCCCCAGCATTTT.

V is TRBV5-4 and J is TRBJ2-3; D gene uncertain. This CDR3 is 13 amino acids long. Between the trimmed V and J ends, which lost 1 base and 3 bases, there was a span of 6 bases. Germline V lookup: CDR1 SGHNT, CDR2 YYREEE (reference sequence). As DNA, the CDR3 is TGTGCCAGCAGCTTGACCCCGACAGATACGCAGTATTTT. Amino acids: CASSLTPTDTQYF.

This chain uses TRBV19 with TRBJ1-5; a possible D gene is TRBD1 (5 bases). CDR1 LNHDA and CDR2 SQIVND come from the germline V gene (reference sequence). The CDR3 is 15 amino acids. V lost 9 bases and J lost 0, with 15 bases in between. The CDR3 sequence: CASSNGRGSNQPQHF. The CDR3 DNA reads TGTGCCAGCTCCAACGGGAGGGGTAGCAATCAGCCCCAGCATTTT.

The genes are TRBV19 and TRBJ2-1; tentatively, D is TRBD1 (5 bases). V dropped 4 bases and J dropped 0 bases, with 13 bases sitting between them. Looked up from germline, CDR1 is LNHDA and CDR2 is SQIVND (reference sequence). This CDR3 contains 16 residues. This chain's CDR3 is CASSTQGHSSYNEQFF. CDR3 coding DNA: TGTGCCAGTAGTACCCAAGGACACAGCTCCTACAATGAGCAGTTCTTC.

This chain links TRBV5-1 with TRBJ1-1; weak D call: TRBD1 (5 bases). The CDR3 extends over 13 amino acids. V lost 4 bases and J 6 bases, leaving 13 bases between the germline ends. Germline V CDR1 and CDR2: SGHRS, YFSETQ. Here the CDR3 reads CASSMQGFSEAFF. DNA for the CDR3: TGCGCCAGCAGCATGCAGGGATTTTCTGAAGCTTTCTTT.

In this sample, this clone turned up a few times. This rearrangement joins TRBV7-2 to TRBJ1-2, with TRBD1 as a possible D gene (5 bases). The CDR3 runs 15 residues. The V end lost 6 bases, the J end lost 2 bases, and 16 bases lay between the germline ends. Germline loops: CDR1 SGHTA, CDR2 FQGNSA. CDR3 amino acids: CASSKYTGPNYGYTF. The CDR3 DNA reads TGTGCCAGCAGTAAATACACGGGGCCAAACTATGGCTACACCTTC.

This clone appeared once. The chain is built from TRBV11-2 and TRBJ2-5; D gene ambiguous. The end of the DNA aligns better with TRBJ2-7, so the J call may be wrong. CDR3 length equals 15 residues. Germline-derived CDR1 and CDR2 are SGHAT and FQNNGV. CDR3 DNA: TGTGCCAGCAGCTTAGATACGGTCGTTTCCTACGAGCAGTACTTC. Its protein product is CASSLDTVVSYEQYF.

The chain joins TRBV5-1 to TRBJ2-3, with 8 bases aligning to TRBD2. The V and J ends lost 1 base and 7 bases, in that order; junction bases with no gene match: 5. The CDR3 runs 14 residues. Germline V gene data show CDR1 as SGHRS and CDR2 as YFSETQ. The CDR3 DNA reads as TGCGCCAGCAGCTTGTTCGGGAGGGAGAATACGCAGTATTTT. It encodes CASSLFGRENTQYF.

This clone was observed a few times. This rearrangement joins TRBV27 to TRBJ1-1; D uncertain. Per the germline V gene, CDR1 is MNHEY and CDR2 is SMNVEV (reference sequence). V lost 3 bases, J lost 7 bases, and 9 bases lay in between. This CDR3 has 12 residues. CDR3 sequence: CASSLIRGEAFF. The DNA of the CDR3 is TGTGCCAGCAGTTTGATCCGGGGTGAAGCTTTCTTT.

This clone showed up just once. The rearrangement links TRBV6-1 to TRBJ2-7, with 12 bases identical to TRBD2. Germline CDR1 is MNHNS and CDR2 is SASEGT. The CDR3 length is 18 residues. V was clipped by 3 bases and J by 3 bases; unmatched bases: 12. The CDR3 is CASSELLPLAGGIYEQYF. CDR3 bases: TGTGCCAGCAGTGAGCTACTACCACTAGCGGGAGGTATCTACGAGCAGTACTTC.